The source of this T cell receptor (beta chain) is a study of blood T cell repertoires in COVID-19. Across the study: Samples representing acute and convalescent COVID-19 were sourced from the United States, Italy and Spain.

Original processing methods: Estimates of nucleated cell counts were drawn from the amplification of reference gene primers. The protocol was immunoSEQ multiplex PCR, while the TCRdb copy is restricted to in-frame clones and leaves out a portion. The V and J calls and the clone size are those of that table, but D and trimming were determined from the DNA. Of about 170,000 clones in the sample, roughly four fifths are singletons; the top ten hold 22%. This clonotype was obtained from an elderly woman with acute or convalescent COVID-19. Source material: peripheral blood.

The CDR3 sequence is CASSENYRGHAFF. The CDR3 DNA is TGTGCCAGCAGTGAAAATTACAGGGGGCACGCTTTCTTT. The chain recombines TRBV25-1 with TRBJ1-1, with 9 positions matching TRBD1. Losses at the gene ends were 2 bases for V and 11 bases for J; bases not matched to a gene: 6. CDR1 is MGHDK, CDR2 SYGVNS, per germline. CDR3 length equals 13 residues.